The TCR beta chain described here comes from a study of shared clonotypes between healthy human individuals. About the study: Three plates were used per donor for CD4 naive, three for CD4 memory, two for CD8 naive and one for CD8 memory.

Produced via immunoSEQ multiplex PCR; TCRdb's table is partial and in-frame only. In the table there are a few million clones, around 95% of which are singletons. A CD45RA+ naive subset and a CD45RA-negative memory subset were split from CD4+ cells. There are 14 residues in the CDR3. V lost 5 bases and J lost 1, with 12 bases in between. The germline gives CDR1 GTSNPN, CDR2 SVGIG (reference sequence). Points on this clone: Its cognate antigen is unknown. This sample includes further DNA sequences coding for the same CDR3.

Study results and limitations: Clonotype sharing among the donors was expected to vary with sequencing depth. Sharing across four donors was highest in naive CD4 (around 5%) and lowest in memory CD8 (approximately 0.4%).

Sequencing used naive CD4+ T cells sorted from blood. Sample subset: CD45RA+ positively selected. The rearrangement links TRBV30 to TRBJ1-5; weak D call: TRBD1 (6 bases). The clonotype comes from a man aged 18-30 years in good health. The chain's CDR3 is CAWSRGGSNQPQHF. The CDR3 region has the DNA TGTGCCTGGTCCAGGGGTGGCAGCAATCAGCCCCAGCATTTT.